The 17 T cell receptor beta chains given below trace back to one sample, sequenced in a study of blood T cell repertoires in COVID-19. Some clones are missing from TCRdb's copy, which holds only in-frame ones; the method was immunoSEQ multiplex PCR. The data contain over 350,000 clones, 80% to 95% of them singletons. The source material was PBMCs or T cells enriched from blood (not recorded which). These TCRs come from a woman aged 40 to 49 who had been exposed to COVID-19.

The V gene is TRBV24-1, the J gene TRBJ2-5; 7 positions agree with TRBD2. J was trimmed by 1 base and V by 4 bases; bases with no gene match: 5. This CDR3 comprises 15 residues. Germline CDR1 is KGHDR and CDR2 is SFDVKD. CDR3 sequence reads: CATSDRTRPQETQYF. CDR3 sequence (DNA): TGTGCCACCAGTGACCGGACTAGACCCCAAGAGACCCAGTACTTC.

CDR3 DNA sequence: TGTGCCAGCAGCTCCGGCGGGGGTTGGGTCGACAATGAGCAGTTCTTC. Its protein is CASSSGGGWVDNEQFF. V gene TRBV5-4 combines with J gene TRBJ2-1; 7 nucleotides match TRBD2. The germline V gene has CDR1 SGHNT and CDR2 YYREEE (reference sequence). With V trimmed by 3 bases and J by 5 bases, 11 bases remained unmatched. The CDR3 has 16 residues.

The V gene is TRBV6-5, the J gene TRBJ1-1; D possibly corresponds to TRBD1 (6 bases). V lost 5 bases, J lost 1 base, and 14 bases lay in between. This CDR3 comprises 15 residues. Germline assignment: CDR1 MNHEY and CDR2 SVGAGI. The CDR3 region is CASSPTGTKNTEAFF. The CDR3, as DNA: TGTGCCAGCAGTCCGACAGGAACCAAGAACACTGAAGCTTTCTTT.

Comment on this clone: Germline and junction disagree at one end, which may indicate a read error. The chain has TRBV29-1 and TRBJ2-3, with TRBD1 identical over 7 bases. The germline V gene has CDR1 SQVTM and CDR2 ANQGSEA. There are 9 residues in the CDR3. The CDR3 DNA is TGCAGCGTTGGGGACAGCGGACTTTTT. This encodes CSVGDSGLF.

There are many counts of this clone. This rearrangement joins TRBV27 to TRBJ2-7; TRBD2 aligns across 7 bases. From germline, CDR1 is MNHEY and CDR2 SMNVEV (reference sequence). The V and J ends lost 5 bases and 8 bases, in that order; junction bases with no gene match: 18. The CDR3 runs 16 residues. The CDR3 bases are TGTGCCAGCAGTCCCCGCCCTAGCGGCGGTTTTTACAAGCAGTACTTC. It encodes CASSPRPSGGFYKQYF.

The chain uses TRBV3-1 (or the pseudogene TRBV3-2) and TRBJ2-7, with D maybe TRBD2 (5 bases). V dropped 4 bases and J dropped 0 bases, with 22 bases sitting between them. Germline lookup yields CDR1 LGHDT and CDR2 YNNKEL (reference sequence). The CDR3 covers 18 residues. The CDR3 here is CASSPHLPLLGSSYEQYF. The CDR3 DNA sequence: TGTGCCAGCAGCCCTCACCTGCCCCTACTAGGGAGCTCCTACGAGCAGTACTTC.

The count of this clone is one. V is TRBV24-1 and J is TRBJ1-2; 11 bases are shared with TRBD1. CDR1 KGHDR and CDR2 SFDVKD come from the germline V gene. J lost 6 bases, V lost 3 bases, and 5 bases had no gene match. CDR3 size: 15 residues. CDR3 nucleotides: TGTGCCACCAGTGATCCCGGACAGGGGGCTGATGGCTACACCTTC. This encodes CATSDPGQGADGYTF.

The gene calls are TRBV7-2 and TRBJ1-2, with D unclear. Germline CDR1 is SGHTA and CDR2 is FQGNSA. V was cut by 1 base and J by 1 base, with 10 bases left in between. There are 15 residues in the CDR3. The CDR3 DNA sequence: TGTGCCAGCAGCTTAGTTTTCCGGGTTAACTATGGCTACACCTTC. Encoded protein: CASSLVFRVNYGYTF.

This chain connects TRBV5-8 to TRBJ2-3, with D perhaps TRBD2 (6 bases). Trimming removed 0 bases from V and 5 bases from J, with 19 bases in between. Germline lookup yields CDR1 SGHTS and CDR2 YDEGEE. The CDR3 extends over 17 amino acids. The CDR3 DNA reads as TGTGCCAGCAGCTTGGGGCTGGGACTTACCCGGGGAGATACGCAGTATTTT. Translation: CASSLGLGLTRGDTQYF.

The rearrangement links TRBV5-4 to TRBJ2-7; D unresolved. Trimming removed 2 bases at V and 1 base at J, with 13 bases between. CDR1 is SGHNT, CDR2 YYREEE, per germline (reference sequence). This CDR3 has 15 residues. CDR3 protein: CASSFPGLQSYEQYF. The CDR3 bases are TGTGCCAGCAGCTTTCCTGGGTTACAGTCCTACGAGCAGTACTTC.

The genes are TRBV7-9 and TRBJ2-1, with 12 nucleotides matching TRBD2. The V gene end was trimmed by 5 bases and the J gene end by 1 base; junction bases not matched to a gene: 3. Germline V CDR1 and CDR2: SEHNR, FQNEAQ (reference sequence). CDR3 length: 16 amino acids. The CDR3 loop reads CASSVLAGGSYNEQFF. In nucleotides, the CDR3 is TGTGCCAGCAGCGTACTAGCGGGGGGATCCTACAATGAGCAGTTCTTC.

V usage is TRBV19 and J usage is TRBJ2-7, with 9 positions matching TRBD1. Germline V gives CDR1 LNHDA, CDR2 SQIVND (reference sequence). J gave up 3 bases and V 5 bases, and 8 bases lay outside the gene matches. This CDR3 has 15 amino acids. Written as DNA, the CDR3 is TGTGCCAGTAGTGCCACCGGGACAGGGTTCTACGAGCAGTACTTC. This codes for CASSATGTGFYEQYF.

This chain joins TRBV29-1 and TRBJ2-1; 9 bases align to TRBD1. Losses at the gene ends were 7 bases for V and 1 base for J; bases not matched to a gene: 11. Germline CDR1 SQVTM, CDR2 ANQGSEA. The CDR3 length is 16 residues. This CDR3 is CSANLRDRVSYNEQFF. The CDR3, as DNA: TGCAGCGCCAATCTCCGGGACAGGGTATCCTACAATGAGCAGTTCTTC.

This chain connects TRBV5-1 to TRBJ2-3; weak D call: TRBD2 (7 bases). Trimming shortened V by 0 bases and J by 9 bases, and 17 bases separated the two germline ends. Germline loops: CDR1 SGHRS, CDR2 YFSETQ. The CDR3 is 15 residues long. The CDR3 DNA follows: TGCGCCAGCAGCTTGGCAGGGGCGGGGGCCGGGACGCAGTATTTT. Amino acid sequence: CASSLAGAGAGTQYF.

DNA of the CDR3: TGTGCCAGCAGCGTAGGGTCCGGGATCTATGGCTACACCTTC. Its protein is CASSVGSGIYGYTF. This chain uses TRBV9 with TRBJ1-2; D unclear. The CDR3 length is 14 residues. V shed 0 bases and J shed 4 bases, with 10 bases lying between them. Germline CDR1 and CDR2: SGDLS and YYNGEE.

The chain employs TRBV7-9 and TRBJ2-1; the match to TRBD2 covers 7 bases. Losses at the gene ends were 5 bases for V and 4 bases for J; bases not matched to a gene: 8. The CDR3 loop spans 15 amino acids. The germline CDR1 and CDR2 sequences are SEHNR and FQNEAQ (reference sequence). CDR3 DNA sequence: TGTGCCAGCAGCCCACCGGGACTACTATACAATGAGCAGTTCTTC. Translation gives CASSPPGLLYNEQFF.

The V gene is TRBV11-3, the J gene TRBJ1-4; maybe TRBD1 (5 bases). This CDR3 has 14 residues. The V gene lost 3 bases and the J gene lost 8 bases, with 13 bases spanning the gap. CDR1 is SGHNT, CDR2 YENEEA, per germline. CDR3 bases: TGTGCCAGCAGCTTTGGCCAGGGCAAGGAAAAACTGTTTTTT. This encodes CASSFGQGKEKLFF.